Presented here are 13 T cell receptor beta chains from one specimen sequenced in a study of blood T cell repertoires in COVID-19. The assay was immunoSEQ multiplex PCR, and TCRdb's table has in-frame clones only and misses some. The sample has approximately 210,000 clones, around four fifths seen once. Sequencing used peripheral blood. Source of these receptors: a woman in her seventies with active or convalescent COVID-19.

This rearrangement joins TRBV28 to TRBJ2-7, with TRBD1 identical over 9 bases. Trimming at V came to 5 bases and at J to 7 bases, leaving 12 bases not matched to a gene. Germline loops: CDR1 MDHEN, CDR2 SYDVKM. This CDR3 spans 15 amino acids. The CDR3 spells CASSKTGTGWREQYF. CDR3 bases: TGTGCCAGCAGTAAAACCGGGACAGGGTGGAGGGAGCAGTACTTC.

V usage is TRBV28 and J usage is TRBJ2-3, with D possibly matching TRBD2 (7 bases). Per germline, CDR1 MDHEN and CDR2 SYDVKM. The V and J ends lost 3 bases and 4 bases respectively, with 14 bases between them. The CDR3 sequence is 15 residues long. The CDR3 nucleotides read TGTGCCAGCAGTTTGAGGGAGGGGGGGGCAGATACGCAGTATTTT. Translating it yields CASSLREGGADTQYF.

The chain couples TRBV7-2 to TRBJ2-2; 11 bases are shared with TRBD1. The CDR3 is 19 residues long. With 4 bases clipped from V and 0 bases from J, the junction kept 10 bases outside the gene matches. Germline V gene lookup returns CDR1 SGHTA and CDR2 FQGNSA. This CDR3 reads CASSYPGQGVPPNTGELFF. Here the CDR3 DNA reads TGTGCCAGCAGCTATCCGGGACAGGGGGTCCCACCGAACACCGGGGAGCTGTTTTTT. The whole variable domain, filled in from reference TRBV7-2 and TRBJ2-2, reads GAGVSQSPSNKVTEKGKDVELRCDPISGHTALYWYRQSLGQGLEFLIYFQGNSAPDKSGLPSDRFSAERTGGSVSTLTIQRTQQEDSAVYLCASSYPGQGVPPNTGELFFGEGSRLTVL.

This clone was counted a single time. The CDR3 nucleotides read TGCGCCAGCAGCTTGGCGCAGAACAATGAGCAGTTCTTC. Translating it yields CASSLAQNNEQFF. V is TRBV5-1 and J is TRBJ2-1; no reliable D call. V lost 0 bases and J lost 5, with 6 bases in between. CDR1 is SGHRS and CDR2 is YFSETQ in the germline V gene. The CDR3 has 13 residues.

V gene TRBV3-1 (or the pseudogene TRBV3-2) combines with J gene TRBJ2-7, with D possibly matching TRBD2 (6 bases). Germline V CDR1 and CDR2: LGHDT, YNNKEL (reference sequence). V gave up 3 bases and J gave up 3 bases, with 12 bases separating them. The CDR3 runs to 14 residues. CDR3 protein: CASSHATGVYEQYF. In DNA form, the CDR3 reads TGTGCCAGCAGCCATGCAACGGGGGTCTACGAGCAGTACTTC.

The sample holds one count of this clone. The rearrangement links TRBV30 to TRBJ1-6; tentative D call: TRBD1 (5 bases). The CDR3 has 14 amino acids. Trimming removed 2 bases from V and 9 bases from J, with 14 bases in between. In germline, CDR1 is GTSNPN, CDR2 SVGIG (reference sequence). In nucleotides, the CDR3 is TGTGCCTGGAGTCTTAAGGGGAGGGGTTCACCCCTCCACTTT. This gives the protein CAWSLKGRGSPLHF.

The chain recombines TRBV11-2 with TRBJ2-7, with TRBD1 matching 7 bases. This CDR3 is built from 16 residues. Germline CDR1 SGHAT, CDR2 FQNNGV. J gave up 2 bases and V 5 bases, and 12 bases lay outside the gene matches. Here the CDR3 reads CASSVLHLGTAYEQYF. The CDR3, as DNA: TGTGCCAGCAGCGTGCTCCACCTCGGGACAGCCTACGAGCAGTACTTC.

This clone occurred once. This sequence joins TRBV2 and TRBJ2-5, with 9 bases aligning to TRBD1. Germline loops: CDR1 SNHLY, CDR2 FYNNEI. The CDR3 totals 15 residues. V was clipped by 6 bases and J by 3 bases; unmatched bases: 8. As DNA, the CDR3 is TGTGCCAGCAGCCCGGACAGGGGTTCGGAAGAGACCCAGTACTTC. Translating gives CASSPDRGSEETQYF.

V usage is TRBV24-1 and J usage is TRBJ2-7, with 10 bases lining up with TRBD1. Trimming at V came to 5 bases and at J to 3 bases, leaving 12 bases not matched to a gene. Per germline, CDR1 KGHDR and CDR2 SFDVKD. The CDR3 runs to 17 residues. The CDR3 spells CATSAPSGQGDLYEQYF. In DNA, the CDR3 is TGTGCCACCAGTGCCCCCTCCGGACAGGGGGATCTCTACGAGCAGTACTTC.

This chain links TRBV3-1 (or the pseudogene TRBV3-2) with TRBJ1-6; 7 bases line up with TRBD1. Per germline, CDR1 LGHDT and CDR2 YNNKEL (reference sequence). This CDR3 has 17 amino acids. The ends lost 4 bases at V and 2 bases at J; junction bases unmatched: 8. CDR3 sequence reads: CASSRLRGSPYNSPLHF. As DNA, the CDR3 is TGTGCCAGCAGCCGGCTCAGGGGGTCCCCCTATAATTCACCCCTCCACTTT.

With respect to this clone: In the same sample, other DNA sequences code for this CDR3. In DNA form, the CDR3 reads TGTGCCAGCAGCTTGGGGGGCGGTGGACCCTACGAGCAGTACTTC. It is translated as CASSLGGGGPYEQYF. The chain employs TRBV5-6 and TRBJ2-7; tentatively, D is TRBD1 (5 bases). Trimming removed 0 bases at V and 2 bases at J, with 12 bases between. CDR1 is SGHDT, CDR2 YYEEEE, per germline. CDR3 length: 15 residues.

This clone was seen a few times. CDR3 nucleotides: TGTGCCAGTAGTATGCACGGTTCCCACGAGCAGTACTTC. Its translation: CASSMHGSHEQYF. This rearrangement joins TRBV19 to TRBJ2-7, with D unclear. The V end lost 3 bases, the J end lost 5 bases, and 11 bases lay between the germline ends. The CDR3 is 13 amino acids. The germline gives CDR1 LNHDA, CDR2 SQIVND (reference sequence).

In this sample, this clone turned up a few times. This chain links TRBV5-1 with TRBJ1-1; D perhaps matches TRBD1 (5 bases). The CDR3 is 14 residues long. The germline V gene has CDR1 SGHRS and CDR2 YFSETQ. Trimming removed 0 bases from V and 9 bases from J, with 15 bases in between. In nucleotides, the CDR3 is TGCGCCAGCAGCTTGGGCTTGGGGCAAATACAAGCTTTCTTT. The encoded protein is CASSLGLGQIQAFF.